This T cell receptor beta chain originates from a study of control samples from healthy donors and cancer patients. Profiled with immunoSEQ multiplex PCR; TCRdb holds only in-frame clones, not every one. The data contain some 150,000 clones, approximately 96% of them seen just once; the ten biggest clones take up approximately 6%. The germline gives CDR1 MDHEN, CDR2 SYDVKM. The CDR3 length is 16 residues. V shed 5 bases and J shed 5 bases, with 22 bases lying between them. Input material: blood. The chain is built from TRBV28 and TRBJ2-7; perhaps TRBD1 as D (6 bases). The receptor was derived from a man aged 40-50 years in good health. The CDR3 loop reads CASSTAVRQGRDEQYF. DNA of the CDR3: TGTGCCAGCAGTACCGCCGTTCGGCAGGGGCGCGACGAGCAGTACTTC. Full variable domain (missing parts from reference TRBV28 and TRBJ2-7): DVKVTQSSRYLVKRTGEKVFLECVQDMDHENMFWYRQDPGLGLRLIYFSYDVKMKEKGDIPEGYSVSREKKERFSLILESASTNQTSMYLCASSTAVRQGRDEQYFGPGTRLTVT.